This T cell receptor (beta chain) was obtained from a study of naive and memory T cell subsets. Cells stained for CD3, CD4, CD8, CD45RA and CD27 were sorted into four subsets. This clonotype has ten or more counts. What it recognizes is unknown. Germline assignment: CDR1 SGHTA and CDR2 FQGTGA. The junction had 7 bases not matched to a gene; V was cut back by 5 bases and J by 5 bases. CDR3 length: 16 residues. The beta constant-region primer was an equimolar mix of two oligonucleotides covering TRBC1 and TRBC2. Four rounds of PCR amplified the ligated cDNA using nested alpha and beta constant-region primers plus SP2. A single record per CDR3 protein comes from TCRdb applying MiXCR to the UMI-ligation and nested PCR reads. The sample comprises tens of thousands of distinct CDR3 sequences, 7% of which are singletons, and 1.6% rests with the top ten. General observations from the study: Over 95% of naive TCR sequences appeared only once after error correction, unlike memory subsets.

This TCR came from a human donor in good health. The sequenced sample was central memory CD4+ T cells from blood. The J gene is TRBJ2-3, the V gene TRBV7-3, with 13 bases that match TRBD2. The CDR3 sequence is CASSLTSGGREDTQYF. DNA for the CDR3: TGTGCCAGCAGCCTGACTAGCGGGGGGCGGGAAGATACGCAGTATTTT.